These 32 T cell receptor beta chains were all obtained from the same sample, sequenced in a study of T cells in Graves' hyperthyroidism and ophthalmopathy (dated by TCRdb to 2018 to 2020). Preparation of the library involved multiplex PCR. Sequencing relied on an Illumina HiSeq 2000. Amplification of TCR beta CDR3 regions was carried out from RNA transcripts. The first round of RT-PCR for the TCR CDR3 was performed with the HTBI primer set and the Qiagen OneStep RT-PCR kit. TCRdb trimmed the raw reads at Q25, called clones with MiXCR and kept productive beta chains. Rows matching on CDR3 protein sequence are summarized as one entry with the most common DNA and genes. The sample profile shows hundreds of thousands of distinct CDR3 sequences; around 21% of them were found once. The biggest ten clones account for 34% of the sample. Source material: blood. All receptors derive from a man younger than 45 with Graves' ophthalmopathy.

This clonotype was observed many times. The chain combines TRBV11-2 with TRBJ2-7; D is perhaps TRBD1 (6 bases). V was clipped by 5 bases and J by 2 bases, with 13 bases between them. Germline values: CDR1 SGHAT, CDR2 FQNNGV. CDR3 length: 14 residues. CDR3 sequence reads: CASSRRGFPYEQYF. CDR3 sequence (DNA): TGTGCCAGCAGCCGCAGGGGTTTCCCCTACGAGCAGTACTTC.

The chain links TRBV7-9 to TRBJ2-2; no firm D call. Germline loops: CDR1 SEHNR, CDR2 FQNEAQ (reference sequence). There are 11 residues in the CDR3. In DNA, the CDR3 is TGTTGCAGGATGAACACCGGGGAGCTGTTTTTT. Translation gives CCRMNTGELFF.

The chain combines TRBV7-3 with TRBJ2-3, with a possible D match to TRBD2 (7 bases). The germline gives CDR1 SGHTA, CDR2 FQGTGA. This CDR3 has 15 amino acids. The V end lost 5 bases, the J end lost 8 bases, and 20 bases lay between the germline ends. CDR3 amino acids: CASSLGLGGTGTQYF. The CDR3 DNA reads as TGTGCCAGCAGCCTCGGACTAGGGGGGACGGGTACGCAGTATTTT.

This clonotype was recorded at least ten times. The rearrangement uses TRBV12-3 or TRBV12-4 and TRBJ1-3, with D possibly matching TRBD1 (5 bases). V was shortened by 3 bases and J by 4 bases, with 10 bases between the two germline ends. This CDR3 contains 14 residues. CDR3 in DNA: TGTGCCAGCAGTTTCGGGGGTACAGGAAACACCATATATTTT. Protein sequence: CASSFGGTGNTIYF.

This chain connects TRBV28 to TRBJ1-3, with D unclear. The germline V and J ends were trimmed by 3 bases and 4 bases, with 10 bases remaining between them. Germline lookup yields CDR1 MDHEN and CDR2 SYDVKM. This CDR3 comprises 14 residues. CDR3 bases: TGTGCCAGCAGTTTTCCTGAAGGCGGAAACACCATATATTTT. Amino acid sequence: CASSFPEGGNTIYF.

This clonotype was counted ten times or more. This chain links TRBV13 with TRBJ2-5; the D gene is possibly TRBD2 (5 bases). V was trimmed by 4 bases and J by 2 bases, leaving 17 bases between them. The germline V gene has CDR1 PRHDT and CDR2 FYEKMQ (reference sequence). The CDR3 consists of 16 residues. The DNA of the CDR3 is TGTGCCAGCAGCTCATCCCTGGACTGGCAGCAAGAGACCCAGTACTTC. It is translated as CASSSSLDWQQETQYF. Complete variable domain (other parts from reference TRBV13 and TRBJ2-5): AAGVIQSPRHLIKEKRETATLKCYPIPRHDTVYWYQQGPGQDPQFLISFYEKMQSDKGSIPDRFSAQQFSDYHSELNMSSLELGDSALYFCASSSSLDWQQETQYFGPGTRLLVL.

This clonotype showed up many times. CDR3: CAWIGSGKLFF. CDR3 nucleotide sequence: TGTGCCTGGATCGGGAGCGGAAAACTGTTTTTT. The chain combines TRBV30 with TRBJ1-4; no firm D call. Germline loops: CDR1 GTSNPN, CDR2 SVGIG (reference sequence). The CDR3 has 11 residues. Trimming stripped 4 bases from V and 10 bases from J, with 10 bases between.

This clonotype has more than one count but fewer than ten. The rearrangement links TRBV6-2 or TRBV6-3 to TRBJ2-2; D not resolved. CDR1 and CDR2 from the germline V gene are MNHEY and SVGEGT. CDR3 size: 11 residues. Trimming stripped 6 bases from V and 6 bases from J, with 5 bases between. The CDR3 loop reads CASSYAGELFF. For the CDR3, the DNA is TGTGCCAGCAGCTATGCCGGGGAGCTGTTTTTT.

This clonotype was seen at least ten times. V gene TRBV2 combines with J gene TRBJ1-4, with D possibly TRBD1 on 6 matching bases. Trimming removed 0 bases at V and 8 bases at J, with 19 bases between. In germline, CDR1 is SNHLY, CDR2 FYNNEI. The CDR3 totals 17 residues. CDR3 bases: TGTGCCAGCAGTGAAGCGCTTGGGGGAGGGACATTCGAAAAACTGTTTTTT. The encoded protein is CASSEALGGGTFEKLFF.

This clonotype was seen more than once but under ten times. This chain uses TRBV6-2 or TRBV6-3 with TRBJ2-7; possible D gene TRBD1, 5 bases. Per germline, CDR1 MNHEY and CDR2 SVGEGT. The CDR3 contains 13 residues. The V end was cut by 2 bases, the J end by 5 bases, with 10 bases between. CDR3 DNA: TGTGCCAGCAGTTACAGGGGTTGGCACGAGCAGTACTTC. Amino acids: CASSYRGWHEQYF.

The V and J genes are TRBV29-1 and TRBJ1-2; weak D call: TRBD1 (5 bases). CDR1 and CDR2 (germline): SQVTM, ANQGSEA. The V end was cut by 6 bases, the J end by 4 bases, with 18 bases between. The CDR3 runs to 14 residues. This chain's CDR3 is CSVPLNEGLYGYTF. CDR3 nucleotide sequence: TGCAGCGTCCCATTGAACGAGGGGCTCTATGGCTACACCTTC.

V usage is TRBV7-9 and J usage is TRBJ2-1; TRBD2 aligns across 8 bases. After removal of 5 bases from V and 6 bases from J, the junction contained 12 bases not matched to a gene. Germline loops: CDR1 SEHNR, CDR2 FQNEAQ (reference sequence). CDR3 length equals 16 residues. The CDR3 nucleotides read TGTGCCAGCAGCATAACGGGGGGGCTGTCGGGCAATGAGCAGTTCTTC. Translating it yields CASSITGGLSGNEQFF.

This clonotype was seen at least ten times. The chain joins TRBV11-2 to TRBJ2-7; D gene ambiguous. V gave up 7 bases and J gave up 1 base, with 11 bases separating them. The CDR3 runs to 13 residues. Looked up from germline, CDR1 is SGHAT and CDR2 is FQNNGV. The CDR3 loop reads CASIGPGSYEQYF. Written as DNA, the CDR3 is TGTGCCAGCATCGGGCCCGGATCCTACGAGCAGTACTTC. Variable domain in full (rest from reference TRBV11-2 and TRBJ2-7): EAGVAQSPRYKIIEKRQSVAFWCNPISGHATLYWYQQILGQGPKLLIQFQNNGVVDDSQLPKDRFSAERLKGVDSTLKIQPAKLEDSAVYLCASIGPGSYEQYFGPGTRLTVT.

This clonotype was counted ten times or more. The chain uses TRBV3-1 and TRBJ2-5; TRBD2 agrees at 13 bases. Trimming at V came to 2 bases and at J to 5 bases, leaving 5 bases not matched to a gene. The germline V gene has CDR1 LGHDT and CDR2 YNNKEL (reference sequence). The CDR3 spans 16 residues. DNA of the CDR3: TGTGCCAGCAGCCAACGGACTAGCGGGAGACTTGAGACCCAGTACTTC. It translates to CASSQRTSGRLETQYF.

The V gene is TRBV5-5, the J gene TRBJ2-1; 12 positions agree with TRBD1. The germline V gene has CDR1 SGHKS and CDR2 YYEKEE (reference sequence). V was pared by 4 bases and J by 0 bases, with 17 bases of the junction left unmatched. CDR3 size: 21 residues. DNA for the CDR3: TGTGCCAGCAGCAAAGAATCCGGGACAGGGGGCTATTTTAGCTCCTACAATGAGCAGTTCTTC. As protein: CASSKESGTGGYFSSYNEQFF.

At least ten counts were recorded for this clonotype. The rearrangement links TRBV6-5 to TRBJ2-2, with a tentative D call TRBD2 (5 bases). The V end lost 2 bases, the J end lost 6 bases, and 13 bases lay between the germline ends. The CDR3 has 15 amino acids. Germline CDR1 and CDR2: MNHEY and SVGAGI. Here the CDR3 reads CASSYGGRSPGELFF. For the CDR3, the DNA is TGTGCCAGCAGTTACGGAGGACGGTCCCCCGGGGAGCTGTTTTTT.

This chain links TRBV7-2 with TRBJ2-1, with 10 positions matching TRBD2. Germline CDR1 SGHTA, CDR2 FQGNSA. The junction had 5 bases not matched to a gene; V was cut back by 1 base and J by 8 bases. CDR3 size: 15 residues. The CDR3 here is CASSLGGAGGDEQFF. Here the CDR3 DNA reads TGTGCCAGCAGCTTAGGGGGAGCGGGAGGGGATGAGCAGTTCTTC.

There are a few counts of this clonotype. The V gene is TRBV12-3 or TRBV12-4, the J gene TRBJ2-5, with D perhaps TRBD2 (6 bases). The germline V and J ends were trimmed by 9 bases and 1 base, with 9 bases remaining between them. CDR3 length: 12 amino acids. The CDR3 reads CASGTRQETQYF. CDR3 nucleotides: TGTGCCAGTGGGACTCGCCAAGAGACCCAGTACTTC.

This chain joins TRBV28 and TRBJ1-1, with no clear D. Germline-derived CDR1 and CDR2 are MDHEN and SYDVKM. This CDR3 spans 14 amino acids. Trimming pared 5 bases from V and 0 bases from J, leaving 10 bases between. CDR3 nucleotides: TGTGCCAGCAGTCTCCCCCGGCTGAACACTGAAGCTTTCTTT. Amino acids: CASSLPRLNTEAFF. The variable domain in full, completed from reference TRBV28 and TRBJ1-1, reads DVKVTQSSRYLVKRTGEKVFLECVQDMDHENMFWYRQDPGLGLRLIYFSYDVKMKEKGDIPEGYSVSREKKERFSLILESASTNQTSMYLCASSLPRLNTEAFFGQGTRLTVV.

This clonotype was seen at least ten times. The gene calls are TRBV28 and TRBJ2-1; D might be TRBD1 or TRBD2, each matching 5 bases. Trimming removed 5 bases from V and 3 bases from J, with 14 bases in between. The CDR3 is made up of 15 amino acids. Germline V lookup: CDR1 MDHEN, CDR2 SYDVKM. CDR3 sequence (DNA): TGTGCCAGCAGTCCAATCGGGGACCTCTACAATGAGCAGTTCTTC. Amino acid sequence: CASSPIGDLYNEQFF.

This clonotype occurred a few times. The J gene is TRBJ2-3, the V gene TRBV7-2, with TRBD2 matching over 16 bases. Trimming took 8 bases from V and 6 from J; bases not matched to a gene: 17. Germline V gene data show CDR1 as SGHTA and CDR2 as FQGNSA. The CDR3 loop spans 19 amino acids. CDR3 sequence reads: CASSPQGLAGGNFADTQYF. The CDR3 coding sequence is TGTGCCAGCTCACCGCAGGGACTAGCGGGAGGGAATTTCGCGGATACGCAGTATTTT.

At least ten counts were recorded for this clonotype. The chain couples TRBV28 to TRBJ2-7, with 9 bases fitting TRBD1. Germline V gives CDR1 MDHEN, CDR2 SYDVKM. The V and J ends lost 5 bases and 1 base, in that order; junction bases with no gene match: 12. The CDR3 consists of 17 residues. CDR3 DNA sequence: TGTGCCAGCAGTCCTTTGGGACAGGGCCCGCAATCCTACGAGCAGTACTTC. Amino acid sequence: CASSPLGQGPQSYEQYF.

The genes are TRBV3-1 and TRBJ2-5; 12 nucleotides agree with TRBD2. Germline CDR1 is LGHDT and CDR2 is YNNKEL (reference sequence). The length of the CDR3 is 17 residues. The junction had 4 bases not matched to a gene; V was cut back by 0 bases and J by 2 bases. CDR3: CASSQDMTSGRQETQYF. The CDR3 DNA reads as TGTGCCAGCAGCCAAGATATGACTAGCGGGAGACAAGAGACCCAGTACTTC.

This clonotype has more than one count but fewer than ten. V is TRBV11-3 and J is TRBJ2-7; 11 bases map to TRBD2. The germline V gene has CDR1 SGHNT and CDR2 YENEEA. This CDR3 comprises 20 residues. V dropped 4 bases and J dropped 4; count of bases not matched to a gene: 21. The CDR3 DNA reads TGTGCCAGCAGCTCGGGACTAGCGGAGCCCCCTCGTGTCGCTTTTTACGAGCAGTACTTC. The encoded protein is CASSSGLAEPPRVAFYEQYF. Full variable domain (remainder filled in from reference TRBV11-3 and TRBJ2-7): EAGVVQSPRYKIIEKKQPVAFWCNPISGHNTLYWYLQNLGQGPELLIRYENEEAVDDSQLPKDRFSAERLKGVDSTLKIQPAELGDSAVYLCASSSGLAEPPRVAFYEQYFGPGTRLTVT.

This clonotype was detected only a few times. J is TRBJ2-7 and V is TRBV12-3 or TRBV12-4; the D is unclear. Trimming pared 6 bases from V and 4 bases from J, leaving 10 bases between. The CDR3 length is 12 residues. The CDR3 DNA follows: TGTGCCAGCAGACGAGACATTTACGAGCAGTACTTC. Protein: CASRRDIYEQYF.

The genes are TRBV5-1 and TRBJ2-5, with D possibly being TRBD1 or TRBD2 (5 bases each). Germline loops: CDR1 SGHRS, CDR2 YFSETQ. Deletions cut 4 bases from V and 3 bases from J, with 13 bases between. The CDR3 is 14 residues long. In DNA, the CDR3 is TGCGCCAGCAGCCTGGAGAGAGGGGAAGAGACCCAGTACTTC. Translation: CASSLERGEETQYF.

The V gene is TRBV7-9, the J gene TRBJ2-7, with TRBD2 as a possible D gene (6 bases). Germline V gene lookup returns CDR1 SEHNR and CDR2 FQNEAQ (reference sequence). The length of the CDR3 is 16 residues. The germline V and J ends were trimmed by 1 base and 2 bases, with 15 bases remaining between them. CDR3 sequence (DNA): TGTGCCAGCAGCTTAGGGTGGAGGGAGAGGACCTACGAGCAGTACTTC. Its translation: CASSLGWRERTYEQYF.

This clonotype was picked up one time. The chain combines TRBV19 with TRBJ2-1; tentatively, D is TRBD1 (7 bases). Trimming removed 5 bases at V and 7 bases at J, with 15 bases between. This CDR3 is 14 amino acids long. Germline V gives CDR1 LNHDA, CDR2 SQIVND (reference sequence). CDR3 in DNA: TGTGCCAGTAGTTGGCAGGGGGGAGTAAATGAGCAGTTCTTC. Encoded protein: CASSWQGGVNEQFF.

This rearrangement joins TRBV18 to TRBJ2-7; D call uncertain. Germline-derived CDR1 and CDR2 are KGHSH and LQKENI. The CDR3 has 16 amino acids. The V and J ends lost 1 base and 4 bases respectively, with 17 bases between them. The CDR3 region is CASSPQSPQTPYEQYF. As DNA, the CDR3 is TGTGCCAGCTCACCACAGTCGCCTCAAACCCCATACGAGCAGTACTTC.

This chain uses TRBV5-1 with TRBJ2-7; the D gene is possibly TRBD1 (5 bases). CDR1 is SGHRS and CDR2 is YFSETQ in the germline V gene. V was shortened by 3 bases and J by 5 bases, with 9 bases between the two germline ends. The CDR3 is 12 amino acids. In DNA, the CDR3 is TGCGCCAGCAGCTACAGGTCGGACGAGCAGTACTTC. It yields the protein CASSYRSDEQYF.

The chain combines TRBV9 with TRBJ2-1, with 8 bases lining up with TRBD2. Germline V CDR1 and CDR2: SGDLS, YYNGEE. The junction had 6 bases not matched to a gene; V was cut back by 2 bases and J by 8 bases. The CDR3 consists of 14 residues. CDR3 residues: CASSVGTSTHEQFF. The CDR3 bases are TGTGCCAGCAGCGTCGGGACTAGTACACATGAGCAGTTCTTC.

This clonotype came up many times. The chain has TRBV5-1 and TRBJ2-1; tentatively, D is TRBD2 (5 bases). This CDR3 is 16 amino acids long. Trimming took off 4 bases at V and 4 bases at J, with 18 bases between the two ends. CDR1 SGHRS and CDR2 YFSETQ come from the germline V gene. The CDR3 DNA sequence: TGCGCCAGCAGCCCCGAGGCTAGCACGGTATACAATGAGCAGTTCTTC. Its translation is CASSPEASTVYNEQFF.